What follows are 15 T cell receptor beta chains derived from one specimen sequenced in a study of blood T cell repertoires in COVID-19. Some clones are missing from TCRdb's copy, which holds only in-frame ones; the method was immunoSEQ multiplex PCR. The data contain 35,000 to 50,000 clones, about 85% of them singletons. Sequenced input: peripheral blood. These receptors all come from a woman aged 70-85 years in a cohort sampled during active COVID-19.

The V and J genes are TRBV28 and TRBJ1-1; 7 positions match TRBD1. The CDR3 length is 11 residues. The V gene's germline CDR1 is MDHEN and CDR2 SYDVKM. V lost 8 bases and J lost 4; bases outside the gene matches: 1. CDR3 region: CASRDSTEAFF. The CDR3 nucleotides are TGTGCCAGCCGGGACAGCACTGAAGCTTTCTTT.

The chain is built from TRBV6-2 or TRBV6-3 and TRBJ1-6; D unresolved. Trimming removed 0 bases from V and 8 bases from J, with 17 bases in between. The CDR3 spans 17 residues. Germline V gives CDR1 MNHEY, CDR2 SVGEGT. CDR3 in amino acids: CASSYSPGEGVDSPLHF. The CDR3 bases are TGTGCCAGCAGTTACTCACCAGGCGAGGGAGTTGATTCACCCCTCCACTTT.

This chain joins TRBV28 and TRBJ2-1, with 9 positions matching TRBD2. CDR1 is MDHEN, CDR2 SYDVKM, per germline. The CDR3 spans 18 residues. The V and J ends lost 5 bases and 2 bases, in that order; junction bases with no gene match: 13. CDR3 in amino acids: CASSAGTSLAGAYNEQFF. Here the CDR3 DNA reads TGTGCCAGCAGTGCCGGGACGTCTTTAGCGGGAGCCTACAATGAGCAGTTCTTC.

The genes are TRBV27 and TRBJ2-2, with unresolved D. Looked up from germline, CDR1 is MNHEY and CDR2 is SMNVEV (reference sequence). The germline V and J ends were trimmed by 5 bases and 5 bases, with 9 bases remaining between them. The CDR3 runs to 13 residues. CDR3 DNA: TGTGCCAGCAGTCCGTCGAGTACCGGGGAGCTGTTTTTT. Translation gives CASSPSSTGELFF.

The chain employs TRBV3-1 (or the pseudogene TRBV3-2) and TRBJ2-1, with 9 bases fitting TRBD2. CDR3 length: 15 amino acids. Trimming removed 8 bases from V and 12 bases from J; junction bases left unmatched: 17. Germline V lookup: CDR1 LGHDT, CDR2 YNNKEL (reference sequence). In DNA form, the CDR3 reads TGTGCCAGCGGAAAGCGGGAGGAGTTGTTAGCCGGGCAGTTCTTC. This gives the protein CASGKREELLAGQFF.

The rearrangement uses TRBV6-2 or TRBV6-3 and TRBJ2-7, with D unresolved. V was shortened by 5 bases and J by 2 bases, with 4 bases between the two germline ends. Germline CDR1 reads MNHEY; CDR2 reads SVGEGT. The CDR3 sequence is 11 residues long. The chain's CDR3 is CASSHTYEQYF. DNA for the CDR3: TGTGCCAGCAGTCACACCTACGAGCAGTACTTC.

The gene calls are TRBV10-3 and TRBJ1-5; 7 bases map to TRBD1. This CDR3 region has 14 residues. From germline, CDR1 is ENHRY and CDR2 SYGVKD. Trimming cost V 6 bases and J 2 bases; bases outside gene matches: 4. The CDR3 reads CAISNRGRNQPQHF. The CDR3 region has the DNA TGTGCCATCAGCAACAGGGGACGCAATCAGCCCCAGCATTTT.

The V and J genes are TRBV9 and TRBJ2-5; D unclear. V was trimmed by 3 bases and J by 5 bases, leaving 23 bases between them. The V gene's germline CDR1 is SGDLS and CDR2 YYNGEE. The CDR3 has 17 residues. The CDR3 sequence is CASSGRGGVAAEETQYF. The CDR3 DNA is TGTGCCAGCAGCGGAAGAGGTGGAGTAGCCGCAGAGGAGACCCAGTACTTC.

V is TRBV19 and J is TRBJ2-3; a weak D match, TRBD1 (6 bases). V gave up 8 bases and J gave up 5 bases, with 20 bases separating them. The CDR3 covers 15 residues. Germline loops: CDR1 LNHDA, CDR2 SQIVND (reference sequence). The CDR3 DNA sequence: TGTGCCAGTGCCTCTGGGTGGGGGCAAATAGATACGCAGTATTTT. As protein: CASASGWGQIDTQYF.

On this clone itself: At one boundary the junction diverges from the germline segment, which might be a read error. The chain is built from TRBV7-2 and TRBJ2-7; 14 bases align to TRBD2. This CDR3 spans 15 amino acids. CDR1 and CDR2 from the germline V gene are SGHTA and FQGNSA. CDR3 coding DNA: TGTGCCAGCAGCTTAGCGAGGAGCGGGACTAGCGGGAGAGCCTTC. Translation gives CASSLARSGTSGRAF.

This sequence joins TRBV28 and TRBJ1-4; a weak D match, TRBD1 (6 bases). V was cut by 8 bases and J by 7 bases, with 11 bases left in between. The CDR3 runs to 12 residues. In germline, CDR1 is MDHEN, CDR2 SYDVKM. CDR3: CASGQSIEKLFF. The CDR3 coding sequence is TGTGCCAGCGGACAGTCTATTGAAAAACTGTTTTTT.

The genes are TRBV3-1 (or the pseudogene TRBV3-2) and TRBJ1-5; possible D gene TRBD1, 6 bases. Germline V gene sequence: CDR1 LGHDT, CDR2 YNNKEL (reference sequence). The V gene lost 5 bases and the J gene lost 6 bases, with 17 bases spanning the gap. CDR3 length: 15 residues. The CDR3 DNA is TGTGCCAGCAGCGCCCAGGGGTGGGGGAGTCAGCCCCAGCATTTT. This encodes CASSAQGWGSQPQHF.

As regards this clone: Other DNA sequences in the same sample also yield this CDR3. The chain employs TRBV2 and TRBJ1-2, with 7 bases matching TRBD1. The CDR3 extends over 13 amino acids. With V trimmed by 4 bases and J by 6 bases, 5 bases remained unmatched. The germline gives CDR1 SNHLY, CDR2 FYNNEI. The CDR3: CASSVEQGNGYTF. For the CDR3, the DNA is TGTGCCAGCAGTGTAGAACAGGGGAATGGCTACACCTTC.

The rearrangement joins TRBV6-1 to TRBJ1-1; a possible D gene is TRBD1 (5 bases). The V end was cut by 2 bases, the J end by 6 bases, with 10 bases between. Germline V gene data show CDR1 as MNHNS and CDR2 as SASEGT. This CDR3 spans 13 amino acids. The CDR3 DNA follows: TGTGCCAGCAGTGAAAATCTACAGGCTGAAGCTTTCTTT. Its translation is CASSENLQAEAFF.

The rearrangement links TRBV2 to TRBJ1-4; 9 bases match TRBD1. V was clipped by 7 bases and J by 5 bases; unmatched bases: 5. The CDR3 spans 14 residues. Germline lookup yields CDR1 SNHLY and CDR2 FYNNEI. The CDR3 coding sequence is TGTGCCAGCATTCTCGGGACAGGGAATGAAAAACTGTTTTTT. As protein: CASILGTGNEKLFF.